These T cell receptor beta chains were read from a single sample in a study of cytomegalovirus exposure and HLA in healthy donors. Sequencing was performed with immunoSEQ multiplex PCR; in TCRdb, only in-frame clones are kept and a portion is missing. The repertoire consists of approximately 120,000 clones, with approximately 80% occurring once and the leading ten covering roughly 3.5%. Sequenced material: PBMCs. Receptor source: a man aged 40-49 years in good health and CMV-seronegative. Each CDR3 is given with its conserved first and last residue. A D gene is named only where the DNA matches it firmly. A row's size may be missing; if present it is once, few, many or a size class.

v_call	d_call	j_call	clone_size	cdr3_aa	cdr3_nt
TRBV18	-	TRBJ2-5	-	CASSPYAPSGRRQETQYF	TGTGCCAGCTCACCATATGCCCCTTCCGGACGGAGGCAAGAGACCCAGTACTTC
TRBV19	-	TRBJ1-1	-	CASSIGQVPYTEAFF	TGTGCCAGTAGTATTGGTCAGGTCCCGTACACTGAAGCTTTCTTT
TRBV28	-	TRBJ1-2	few	CASRGDFKYNYGYTF	TGTGCCAGCAGAGGGGACTTCAAGTATAACTATGGCTACACCTTC
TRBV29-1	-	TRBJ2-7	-	CSVVAETYEQYF	TGCAGCGTTGTTGCGGAGACCTACGAGCAGTACTTC
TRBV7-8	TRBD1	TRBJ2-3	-	CASSPDARDRRDTQYF	TGTGCCAGCAGCCCAGACGCTCGGGACAGGAGAGATACGCAGTATTTT
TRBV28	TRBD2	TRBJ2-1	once	CASSSRTRGYNEQFF	TGTGCCAGCAGTTCGCGGACTAGAGGGTACAATGAGCAGTTCTTC
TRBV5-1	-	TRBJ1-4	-	CASSLQADHNEKLFF	TGCGCCAGCAGCTTGCAGGCAGATCATAATGAAAAACTGTTTTTT
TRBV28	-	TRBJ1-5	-	CASSGPEGNQPQHF	TGTGCCAGCAGTGGGCCGGAGGGCAATCAGCCCCAGCATTTT
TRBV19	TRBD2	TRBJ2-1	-	CASSMQPTSGPYNEQFF	TGTGCCAGTAGTATGCAACCGACTAGCGGGCCCTACAATGAGCAGTTCTTC
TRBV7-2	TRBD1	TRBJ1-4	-	CASSARQGSEKLFF	TGTGCCAGCAGCGCCCGACAGGGGTCTGAAAAACTGTTTTTT
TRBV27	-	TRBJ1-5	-	CASSYAGDQPQHF	TGTGCCAGCAGTTACGCCGGGGATCAGCCCCAGCATTTT
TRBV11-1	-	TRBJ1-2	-	CASSSTLGFGCTF	TGTGCCAGCAGCTCGACCCTAGGTTTTGGCTGCACCTTC
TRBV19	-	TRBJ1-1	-	CASRFRTSTEAFF	TGTGCCAGTAGGTTCAGGACTAGCACTGAAGCTTTCTTT
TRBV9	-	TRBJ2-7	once	CASSVAGTVDIYEQYF	TGTGCCAGCAGCGTAGCAGGAACAGTAGATATCTACGAGCAGTACTTC
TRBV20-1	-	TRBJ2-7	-	CSAINKGEQYF	TGCAGTGCTATTAATAAGGGGGAGCAGTACTTC
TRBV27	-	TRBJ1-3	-	CASREQGGSGNTIYF	TGTGCCAGCAGGGAACAGGGAGGGTCTGGAAACACCATATATTTT
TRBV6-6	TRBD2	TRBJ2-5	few	CASRQTSGQETQYF	TGTGCCAGCAGGCAGACTAGCGGCCAAGAGACCCAGTACTTC
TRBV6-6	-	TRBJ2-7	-	CASTGNVEQYF	TGTGCCAGCACGGGGAATGTGGAGCAGTACTTC
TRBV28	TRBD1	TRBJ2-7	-	CASSSPRTGLHEQYF	TGTGCCAGCAGTTCCCCCCGGACAGGGCTACACGAGCAGTACTTC
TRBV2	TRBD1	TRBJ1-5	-	CASSGATGGANQPQHF	TGTGCCAGCAGTGGTGCGACAGGGGGTGCCAATCAGCCCCAGCATTTT
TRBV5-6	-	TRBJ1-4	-	CASSRVQGREEKLFF	TGTGCCAGCAGCCGGGTACAGGGAAGGGAAGAAAAACTGTTTTTT
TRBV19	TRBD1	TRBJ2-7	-	CAGKDRGGYEQYF	TGTGCCGGCAAGGACAGGGGCGGCTACGAGCAGTACTTC
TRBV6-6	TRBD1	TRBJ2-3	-	CASSYPGTATDTQYF	TGTGCCAGCAGTTATCCCGGGACAGCGACAGATACGCAGTATTTT
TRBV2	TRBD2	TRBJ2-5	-	CASSGQRGAGETQYF	TGTGCCAGCAGTGGCCAGCGGGGGGCCGGGGAGACCCAGTACTTC
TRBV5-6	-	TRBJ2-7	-	CASSFRRRGYEQYF	TGTGCCAGCAGCTTCCGTAGAAGGGGCTACGAGCAGTACTTC
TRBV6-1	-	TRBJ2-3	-	CASTRSFTDTQYF	TGTGCCAGCACTCGGAGTTTCACAGATACGCAGTATTTT